In its sample, the clone carrying this TCR beta chain was seen once. This sample stems from a study of blood T cell repertoires in COVID-19. With 3 bases removed from V and 11 bases from J, the gap between germline ends came to 11 bases. The CDR3 is 13 amino acids. The V gene's germline CDR1 is MNHEY and CDR2 SMNVEV (reference sequence). Some clones are missing from TCRdb's copy, which holds only in-frame ones; the method was immunoSEQ multiplex PCR. Altogether around 61,000 clones are present, roughly nine tenths being singletons, with the ten largest covering around 45%. The receptor was isolated from a woman aged 60-75 years with COVID-19, enrolled during active disease. The genes are TRBV27 and TRBJ1-6, with D perhaps matching TRBD1 (6 bases). The sample was peripheral blood. The CDR3 coding sequence is TGTGCCAGCAGTTTCCAACGGACAGCACCCCTCCACTTT. This gives the protein CASSFQRTAPLHF.